This is a list of T cell receptor beta chains from one sample in a study of blood T cell repertoires in COVID-19. Here immunoSEQ multiplex PCR was the method, and the copy in TCRdb shows in-frame clones only, minus some. This sample carries roughly 220,000 clones, about nine tenths of them seen once, and the ten largest clones take around 3.8%. Sequencing used PBMCs or T cells enriched from blood (not recorded which). These receptors were obtained from a woman in her 40s with acute COVID-19. Both conserved end residues are part of each CDR3. D genes are given only for firm matches. Clone size is given for some rows only: seen once, a few or many times, or a class if the clone is expanded.

v_call: TRBV3-1/TRBV3-2
clone_size: -
j_call: TRBJ1-2
d_call: TRBD1
cdr3_nt: TGTGCCAGCAGCCACTCAAGCCCGGGACAGGGAGCTGGCTACACCTTC
cdr3_aa: CASSHSSPGQGAGYTF

v_call: TRBV2
clone_size: -
j_call: TRBJ2-2
d_call: -
cdr3_nt: TGTGCCAGCGAGGGCTCGGAGGGGTCTGAGACCGGGGAGCTGTTTTTT
cdr3_aa: CASEGSEGSETGELFF

v_call: TRBV15
clone_size: -
j_call: TRBJ1-5
d_call: TRBD1
cdr3_nt: TGTGCCACCAGCAGAGATGGGGGGTCAGTAGACAGGGTGGACAAATATAGCAATCAGCCCCAGCATTTT
cdr3_aa: CATSRDGGSVDRVDKYSNQPQHF

v_call: TRBV23-1
clone_size: -
j_call: TRBJ1-6
d_call: -
cdr3_nt: TGCGCCAGCAGTCACCCGCAGAGGGCGGATTCACCCCTCCACTTT
cdr3_aa: CASSHPQRADSPLHF

v_call: TRBV5-1
clone_size: -
j_call: TRBJ1-1
d_call: -
cdr3_nt: TGCGCCAGCAGGGACAGATTGAACACTGAAGCTTTCTTT
cdr3_aa: CASRDRLNTEAFF

v_call: TRBV4-2
clone_size: -
j_call: TRBJ1-1
d_call: TRBD1
cdr3_nt: TGTGCCAGCAGCCCCCATACAGGGGGGAACACTGAAGCTTTCTTT
cdr3_aa: CASSPHTGGNTEAFF

v_call: TRBV12-3/TRBV12-4
clone_size: -
j_call: TRBJ1-6
d_call: TRBD1
cdr3_nt: TGTGCCAGCAGTTCAGGGGGTTCACCCCTCCACTTT
cdr3_aa: CASSSGGSPLHF

v_call: TRBV19
clone_size: -
j_call: TRBJ1-5
d_call: TRBD1
cdr3_nt: TGTGCCAGTAGTATACGGGACAGGGTCAATCAGCCCCAGCATTTT
cdr3_aa: CASSIRDRVNQPQHF

v_call: TRBV5-1
clone_size: -
j_call: TRBJ2-7
d_call: -
cdr3_nt: TGCGCCAGCAGCTTGTTTATGGGAGACGAGCAGTACTTC
cdr3_aa: CASSLFMGDEQYF

v_call: TRBV4-1
clone_size: few
j_call: TRBJ1-5
d_call: TRBD1
cdr3_nt: TGCGCCAGCAGCCAAGTCGAGGTTCCCCATCCCGGGACAGGGGTCGGTCAGCCCCAGCATTTT
cdr3_aa: CASSQVEVPHPGTGVGQPQHF

v_call: TRBV5-1
clone_size: -
j_call: TRBJ1-2
d_call: -
cdr3_nt: TGCGCCAGCAGGCCGCAGGGGAACTATGGCTACACCTTC
cdr3_aa: CASRPQGNYGYTF

v_call: TRBV7-8
clone_size: -
j_call: TRBJ1-3
d_call: -
cdr3_nt: TGTGCCAGCAGCGCCGGCAGGGGTGCTGGAAACACCATATATTTT
cdr3_aa: CASSAGRGAGNTIYF

v_call: TRBV14
clone_size: -
j_call: TRBJ1-2
d_call: TRBD1
cdr3_nt: TGTGCCAGCAGCCAAGTAATGGGGACAGCACTCTATGGCTACACCTTC
cdr3_aa: CASSQVMGTALYGYTF

v_call: TRBV5-1
clone_size: -
j_call: TRBJ1-1
d_call: -
cdr3_nt: TGCGCCAGCAGCTGGGGACTTGTGAACACTGAAGCTTTCTTT
cdr3_aa: CASSWGLVNTEAFF

v_call: TRBV6-1
clone_size: many
j_call: TRBJ2-4
d_call: TRBD1
cdr3_nt: TGTGCCAGCAGTGAAAATACAGGGGGGTACATTCAGTACTTC
cdr3_aa: CASSENTGGYIQYF

v_call: TRBV27
clone_size: few
j_call: TRBJ1-5
d_call: TRBD1
cdr3_nt: TGTGCCAGCAGTCCCGGGACAGGTAATCAGCCCCAGCATTTT
cdr3_aa: CASSPGTGNQPQHF

v_call: TRBV12-3/TRBV12-4
clone_size: -
j_call: TRBJ2-3
d_call: -
cdr3_nt: TGTGCCAGCAGTTTACTAGCAACAGATACGCAGTATTTT
cdr3_aa: CASSLLATDTQYF

v_call: TRBV25-1
clone_size: -
j_call: TRBJ2-3
d_call: -
cdr3_nt: TGTGCCAGCAGTCTAGCAGATACGCAGTATTTT
cdr3_aa: CASSLADTQYF

v_call: TRBV7-8
clone_size: -
j_call: TRBJ1-2
d_call: -
cdr3_nt: TGTGCCAGCAGCTTAAATCTGGGGACAAACTATGGCTACACCTTC
cdr3_aa: CASSLNLGTNYGYTF

v_call: TRBV7-2
clone_size: -
j_call: TRBJ2-2
d_call: TRBD2
cdr3_nt: TGTGCCAGCACCTCACCGGGACTAGCGGGGAACACCGGGGAGCTGTTTTTT
cdr3_aa: CASTSPGLAGNTGELFF

v_call: TRBV9
clone_size: -
j_call: TRBJ2-1
d_call: TRBD1
cdr3_nt: TGTGCCAGCAGCGACGGACAGGTACCCTACAATGAGCAGTTCTTC
cdr3_aa: CASSDGQVPYNEQFF

v_call: TRBV9
clone_size: -
j_call: TRBJ1-5
d_call: -
cdr3_nt: TGTGCCAGCAAATCACCCCGGGCGACAGGGCCCCAGCATTTT
cdr3_aa: CASKSPRATGPQHF

v_call: TRBV14
clone_size: -
j_call: TRBJ1-2
d_call: -
cdr3_nt: TGTGCCAGCAGCCACTTAGGGGACTTAAACTATGGCTACACCTTC
cdr3_aa: CASSHLGDLNYGYTF

v_call: TRBV5-4
clone_size: -
j_call: TRBJ2-2
d_call: TRBD1
cdr3_nt: TGTGCCAGCCGGGATCGAGGGGGCGGAAGCGCGAACACCGGGGAGCTGTTTTTT
cdr3_aa: CASRDRGGGSANTGELFF

v_call: TRBV7-9
clone_size: once
j_call: TRBJ1-2
d_call: TRBD1
cdr3_nt: TGTGCCACCTCTCACAGGGGTTTGATCGATGGCTACACCTTC
cdr3_aa: CATSHRGLIDGYTF

v_call: TRBV9
clone_size: once
j_call: TRBJ2-3
d_call: -
cdr3_nt: TGTGCCAGCAGCGTAGCTAAGGGGGATACGCAGTATTTT
cdr3_aa: CASSVAKGDTQYF

v_call: TRBV15
clone_size: -
j_call: TRBJ1-3
d_call: -
cdr3_nt: TGTGCCACCAGCAGAGATTCAGGGACTGGAAACACCATATATTTT
cdr3_aa: CATSRDSGTGNTIYF

v_call: TRBV7-3
clone_size: -
j_call: TRBJ2-2
d_call: TRBD1
cdr3_nt: TGTGCCAGCAGCTTAACCCCCGCACAGGGGGTCGCCGGGGAGCTGTTTTTT
cdr3_aa: CASSLTPAQGVAGELFF

v_call: TRBV6-1
clone_size: -
j_call: TRBJ1-2
d_call: TRBD1
cdr3_nt: TGTGCCAGCAGTGCCCCCTCCCCGACGGGACAGGGGACCTATGGCTACACCTTC
cdr3_aa: CASSAPSPTGQGTYGYTF